The rows below give T cell receptor beta chains drawn from one sample of a study of blood T cell repertoires in COVID-19. Only in-frame clones appear in the TCRdb table, and some are missing; sequencing was by immunoSEQ multiplex PCR. The sample holds 68,000 or so clones, about 88% seen once. Material for sequencing was peripheral blood. The receptors shown here come from a man over 45 with active COVID-19. Both conserved end residues are part of each CDR3. The D gene is left open where the match is weak. Clone size is shown for a subset of rows, as once, few, many or a class of expanded clone.

>-|TRBV10-2|TRBJ2-2|once
TGCGCCAGCAGTGATCGGTTTTACTCCACCGGGGAGCTGTTTTTT
CASSDRFYSTGELFF
>-|TRBV19|TRBJ2-6|-
TGTGCCAGTAGCTCAGGGGGGAACTCTGGGGCCAACGTCCTGACTTTC
CASSSGGNSGANVLTF
>TRBD1|TRBV24-1|TRBJ2-3|-
TGTGCCACCAGTGATTCGGGCAGGGGGAAGGATACGCAGTATTTT
CATSDSGRGKDTQYF
>-|TRBV9|TRBJ2-7|once
TGTGCCAGCAGCGTTAGGGGGGGCGAGCAGTACTTC
CASSVRGGEQYF
>TRBD1|TRBV27|TRBJ2-7|few
TGTGCCAGCAGTTTACGTGAGACAGGGAAAGGGTACGAGCAGTACTTC
CASSLRETGKGYEQYF
>-|TRBV5-1|TRBJ2-3|-
TGCGCCAGCAGCTTGGCCGCCCCGCGGGATACGCAGTATTTT
CASSLAAPRDTQYF
>-|TRBV6-2/TRBV6-3|TRBJ2-3|-
TGTGCCAGCAGTTACTCTCGGGATACGCAGTATTTT
CASSYSRDTQYF
>-|TRBV6-1|TRBJ1-6|-
TGTGCCAGCAGTGAAGAGAGGGGGAAGGTCTTGGGTTCACCCCTCCACTTT
CASSEERGKVLGSPLHF
>TRBD1|TRBV14|TRBJ2-7|-
TGTGCCAGCAGCCAAGGGGGACAGGCCTACGAGCAGTACTTC
CASSQGGQAYEQYF
>-|TRBV4-1|TRBJ2-1|-
TGCGCCAGCAGCCAAGATTGGGGACAACGGAACAATGAGCAGTTCTTC
CASSQDWGQRNNEQFF
>TRBD2|TRBV18|TRBJ2-7|-
TGTGCCAGCTCGAGGACTAGTCGAAACTACGAGCAGTACTTC
CASSRTSRNYEQYF
>TRBD1|TRBV12-3/TRBV12-4|TRBJ2-5|-
TGTGCCAGCAGGGGGACAGACCAAGAGACCCAGTACTTC
CASRGTDQETQYF
>TRBD1|TRBV6-6|TRBJ1-1|-
TGTGCCAGCAGCCGACAGGGGAACACTGAAGCTTTCTTT
CASSRQGNTEAFF
>-|TRBV3-1/TRBV3-2|TRBJ2-7|once
TGTGCCAGCAGCCAAGTCTCAGGGATCTACGAGCAGTACTTC
CASSQVSGIYEQYF
>TRBD2|TRBV5-4|TRBJ2-3|once
TGTGCCAGCAGCCCCCCTCCCGGGACTACCTCCCCGGGTACGCAGTATTTT
CASSPPPGTTSPGTQYF
>TRBD1|TRBV6-5|TRBJ1-2|-
TGTGCCAGCAGCAAGCAAGGGGGCGCAGGTGGCTACACCTTC
CASSKQGGAGGYTF
>TRBD1|TRBV19|TRBJ2-1|once
TGTGCCAGTAGGGGACAGGGCGGGGGAAACAATGAGCAGTTCTTC
CASRGQGGGNNEQFF